The 25 T cell receptor beta chains below all came from one sample that was sequenced in a study of T-cell reconstitution after alpha-beta-depleted transplantation in children. A library of TCRbeta sequences, prepared with unique molecular identifiers, was generated. TCRdb processed the PCR reads anew with MiXCR; each CDR3 protein has one entry. The sample records fewer than 120,000 distinct CDR3 sequences, about a tenth being singletons. Specimen: PBMCs from the stem cell graft donor, collected from the stem cell graft. Source of these receptors: a human donor who donated a stem cell graft to a child with acute lymphoblastic leukemia.

This clonotype was observed at least ten times. The chain recombines TRBV5-1 with TRBJ2-1, with D hard to call. The CDR3 loop spans 14 amino acids. Germline V lookup: CDR1 SGHRS, CDR2 YFSETQ. V was pared by 6 bases and J by 0 bases, with 10 bases between. In nucleotides, the CDR3 is TGCGCCAGCAAAACGGCGCTCTCCTACAATGAGCAGTTCTTC. It yields the protein CASKTALSYNEQFF.

This clonotype was picked up many times. The chain links TRBV9 to TRBJ2-7; 9 bases fit TRBD1. CDR1 is SGDLS, CDR2 YYNGEE, per germline. This CDR3 is 15 amino acids long. V was clipped by 0 bases and J by 3 bases; unmatched bases: 4. The CDR3: CASSVATDRGYEQYF. The CDR3, as DNA: TGTGCCAGCAGCGTAGCTACGGACAGGGGCTACGAGCAGTACTTC. The entire variable domain, with the rest obtained from reference TRBV9 and TRBJ2-7, is as follows: DSGVTQTPKHLITATGQRVTLRCSPRSGDLSVYWYQQSLDQGLQFLIQYYNGEERAKGNILERFSAQQFPDLHSELNLSSLELGDSALYFCASSVATDRGYEQYFGPGTRLTVT.

This clonotype was counted at least ten times. The rearrangement joins TRBV6-5 to TRBJ2-7; 13 bases are a match to TRBD2. The CDR3 extends over 18 amino acids. Unmatched junction bases numbered 7, after V lost 2 bases and J lost 0 bases. The germline V gene has CDR1 MNHEY and CDR2 SVGAGI. The CDR3 is CASSYRGTSGMPSYEQYF. In DNA form, the CDR3 reads TGTGCCAGCAGTTACCGAGGGACTAGCGGGATGCCCTCCTACGAGCAGTACTTC.

The rearrangement uses TRBV7-8 and TRBJ2-5; TRBD2 agrees at 8 bases. The CDR3 length is 16 residues. V dropped 0 bases and J dropped 7; count of bases not matched to a gene: 10. CDR1 and CDR2 from the germline V gene are SGHVS and FQNEAQ. Written as DNA, the CDR3 is TGTGCCAGCAGCTTAGCGGAGATAGCGGGGTGGGGGACCCAGTACTTC. Translation gives CASSLAEIAGWGTQYF.

Within the sample, this clonotype is medium-sized. This chain connects TRBV7-8 to TRBJ1-1; D call uncertain. V was cut by 5 bases and J by 7 bases, with 11 bases left in between. Germline V gene sequence: CDR1 SGHVS, CDR2 FQNEAQ. There are 12 residues in the CDR3. The CDR3 sequence is CASSLVRGEAFF. The CDR3 DNA sequence: TGTGCCAGCAGCCTCGTCCGAGGTGAAGCTTTCTTT.

Notes on this clonotype: A much larger clonotype is one base distant, so this may be a read error. This chain joins TRBV28 and TRBJ2-1; TRBD1 agrees at 9 bases. This CDR3 region has 15 residues. CDR1 and CDR2 from the germline V gene are MDHEN and SYDVKM. Unmatched junction bases numbered 6, after V lost 2 bases and J lost 7 bases. CDR3 sequence: CASSLTGTGRNEQFF. Here the CDR3 DNA reads TGTGCCAGCAGTTTAACGGGGACAGGGCGTAATGAGCAGTTCTTC.

The sample holds many counts of this clonotype. The chain's CDR3 is CASMKGFGETQYF. The CDR3 DNA sequence: TGTGCCAGCATGAAGGGTTTCGGAGAGACCCAGTACTTC. The chain links TRBV6-1 to TRBJ2-5, with unresolved D. The V and J ends lost 7 bases and 4 bases respectively, with 13 bases between them. The CDR3 length is 13 residues. Germline loops: CDR1 MNHNS, CDR2 SASEGT.

The sample holds many counts of this clonotype. The chain couples TRBV10-3 to TRBJ2-7; D not certain. Germline CDR1 reads ENHRY; CDR2 reads SYGVKD. V was shortened by 10 bases and J by 4 bases, with 11 bases between the two germline ends. The length of the CDR3 is 11 residues. The CDR3 DNA follows: TGTGCCACGGAAGCAAGATACGAGCAGTACTTC. Its protein is CATEARYEQYF.

This clonotype was seen ten or more times. J is TRBJ2-5 and V is TRBV6-2 or TRBV6-3, with 7 bases matching TRBD2. This CDR3 has 14 residues. CDR1 and CDR2 (germline): MNHEY, SVGEGT. V lost 7 bases to trimming and J lost 4 bases; unmatched junction nucleotides: 9. CDR3 bases: TGTGCCAGCACATATGCGGGGGAGGGAGAGACCCAGTACTTC. The encoded protein is CASTYAGEGETQYF.

This clonotype has at least ten counts. V is TRBV4-3 and J is TRBJ1-1; D unresolved. Germline values: CDR1 LGHNA, CDR2 YSLEER. This CDR3 region has 13 residues. V was cut by 5 bases and J by 3 bases, with 10 bases left in between. The CDR3 spells CASSSPGYTEAFF. In DNA form, the CDR3 reads TGCGCCAGCAGCTCTCCAGGTTACACTGAAGCTTTCTTT.

In its sample, this clonotype was seen many times. This chain joins TRBV4-1 and TRBJ2-1; 14 bases are a match to TRBD2. Germline assignment: CDR1 MGHRA and CDR2 YSYEKL. J was trimmed by 0 bases and V by 4 bases; bases with no gene match: 8. The CDR3 length is 19 residues. The CDR3 DNA follows: TGCGCCAGCAGCCGAGGGACTAGCGGGGGCCAAAGCTCCTACAATGAGCAGTTCTTC. Protein: CASSRGTSGGQSSYNEQFF.

This clonotype was detected many times. The chain uses TRBV29-1 and TRBJ2-1; tentative D call: TRBD1 (6 bases). V was cut by 5 bases and J by 3 bases, with 14 bases left in between. The germline gives CDR1 SQVTM, CDR2 ANQGSEA. This CDR3 has 14 amino acids. CDR3 loop: CSVHELTGYNEQFF. DNA of the CDR3: TGCAGCGTTCATGAATTGACAGGCTACAATGAGCAGTTCTTC.

This clonotype appeared a few times. The CDR3 sequence is CASSVNRDRGNPHTF. CDR3 sequence (DNA): TGTGCCAGCAGTGTGAACCGGGACAGAGGAAACCCCCACACCTTC. V gene TRBV2 combines with J gene TRBJ1-2; 7 bases align to TRBD1. Germline V gene sequence: CDR1 SNHLY, CDR2 FYNNEI. The trim removed 4 bases at V and 12 bases at J, leaving 17 bases unmatched. The CDR3 has 15 residues.

The genes are TRBV3-1 and TRBJ2-5; D is possibly TRBD1 (6 bases). V lost 4 bases, J lost 2 bases, and 14 bases lay in between. The germline V gene has CDR1 LGHDT and CDR2 YNNKEL (reference sequence). The CDR3 has 15 residues. The CDR3, as DNA: TGTGCCAGCAGCCTTGAGGGACACCTACAAGAGACCCAGTACTTC. Residues: CASSLEGHLQETQYF.

As to this clonotype: A much larger clone is a single base away; this may be a read error. V is TRBV10-3 and J is TRBJ2-1; 8 bases line up with TRBD1. CDR3 size: 15 residues. V lost 10 bases and J lost 5; bases outside the gene matches: 13. Per the germline V gene, CDR1 is ENHRY and CDR2 is SYGVKD. The CDR3 loop reads CANRPGTGPNNEQFF. DNA of the CDR3: TGTGCCAACAGGCCTGGGACAGGCCCCAACAATGAGCAGTTCTTC.

This clonotype was counted many times. This chain joins TRBV12-3 or TRBV12-4 and TRBJ2-7; TRBD2 is a possible D gene (5 bases). Trimming shortened V by 5 bases and J by 4 bases, and 21 bases separated the two germline ends. The CDR3 spans 16 residues. The CDR3 is CASSQEGSPPRYEQYF. The CDR3 region has the DNA TGTGCCAGCAGTCAAGAGGGCTCGCCGCCTCGATACGAGCAGTACTTC.

This clonotype was seen at least ten times. This chain joins TRBV30 and TRBJ2-1, with TRBD2 matching over 11 bases. The CDR3 is 14 residues long. Trimming at V came to 4 bases and at J to 4 bases, leaving 3 bases not matched to a gene. The germline gives CDR1 GTSNPN, CDR2 SVGIG (reference sequence). The CDR3 loop is CAWNVAGGYNEQFF. The DNA of the CDR3 is TGTGCCTGGAACGTAGCGGGAGGGTACAATGAGCAGTTCTTC.

This clonotype came up many times. The chain uses TRBV3-1 and TRBJ2-7; D is tentatively TRBD1 or TRBD2 (5 bases each). Per germline, CDR1 LGHDT and CDR2 YNNKEL (reference sequence). The CDR3 consists of 13 residues. Trimming left V 4 bases short and J 6 bases short, with 13 bases between. CDR3 sequence (DNA): TGTGCCAGCAGCCGCCGGGACGGCCGCGAGCAGTACTTC. Translation gives CASSRRDGREQYF.

This clonotype was seen at least ten times. This chain links TRBV14 with TRBJ2-1; 8 nucleotides match TRBD2. Germline V gene sequence: CDR1 SGHDN, CDR2 FVKESK. The CDR3 is 16 residues long. V shed 3 bases and J 6 bases; nucleotides not matched to a gene: 10. The CDR3 protein is CASSQWSGSLGNEQFF. The CDR3 DNA follows: TGTGCCAGCAGCCAGTGGAGCGGGAGTCTTGGCAATGAGCAGTTCTTC. The whole variable domain, remainder taken from reference TRBV14 and TRBJ2-1, is EAGVTQFPSHSVIEKGQTVTLRCDPISGHDNLYWYRRVMGKEIKFLLHFVKESKQDESGMPNNRFLAERTGGTYSTLKVQPAELEDSGVYFCASSQWSGSLGNEQFFGPGTRLTVL.

A word on this clonotype: This may be a read error, as it is one base from a much larger clone. V and J are TRBV7-8 and TRBJ2-3; tentative D call: TRBD1 (5 bases). The CDR3 sequence is 15 residues long. Trimming removed 6 bases at V and 1 base at J, with 14 bases between. Looked up from germline, CDR1 is SGHVS and CDR2 is FQNEAQ. The CDR3 reads CASRQGRVGTDTQYF. The CDR3 DNA is TGTGCCAGCAGACAAGGCAGGGTCGGCACAGATACGCAGTATTTT. Looking up the rest from reference TRBV7-8 and TRBJ2-3 gives the full variable domain: GAGVSQSPRYKVAKRGQDVALRCDPISGHVSLFWYQQALGQGPEFLTYFQNEAQLDKSGLPSDRFFAERPEGSVSTLKIQRTQQEDSAVYLCASRQGRVGTDTQYFGPGTRLTVL.

This clonotype was seen many times. The J gene is TRBJ1-1, the V gene TRBV11-1, with D uncertain. V lost 1 base, J lost 5 bases, and 23 bases lay in between. The CDR3 runs to 18 residues. CDR1 SGHAT and CDR2 FQDESV come from the germline V gene (reference sequence). CDR3 bases: TGTGCCAGCAGCTTAGGTCTTGAGAGTGTAGGAGGGCGGACTGAAGCTTTCTTT. This translates into CASSLGLESVGGRTEAFF.

This clonotype has at least ten counts. This chain joins TRBV29-1 and TRBJ2-2, with 11 bases that match TRBD2. The germline V gene encodes CDR1 SQVTM and CDR2 ANQGSEA. CDR3 length: 15 residues. V was clipped by 7 bases and J by 5 bases; unmatched bases: 9. The CDR3 sequence: CSAEVASGGTGELFF. As DNA, the CDR3 is TGCAGCGCGGAGGTGGCTAGCGGGGGGACCGGGGAGCTGTTTTTT.

This clonotype was counted many times. This chain connects TRBV10-2 to TRBJ1-5; no definite D call. This CDR3 has 14 residues. V lost 2 bases and J 3 bases, leaving 8 bases between the germline ends. Germline lookup yields CDR1 WSHSY and CDR2 SAAADI. In nucleotides, the CDR3 is TGCGCCAGCAGTGAGCAAGGGATCAATCAGCCCCAGCATTTT. It is translated as CASSEQGINQPQHF.

This clonotype was found many times. CDR3 sequence reads: CASSLAAGTGIYEQYF. For the CDR3, the DNA is TGCGCCAGCAGCTTGGCCGCGGGGACAGGAATCTACGAGCAGTACTTC. The chain recombines TRBV5-1 with TRBJ2-7, with 8 bases that match TRBD1. The CDR3 is 16 residues long. The V segment lost 0 bases and the J segment 3 bases; nucleotides outside the gene matches: 8. Germline V CDR1 and CDR2: SGHRS, YFSETQ.

This clonotype showed up many times. CDR3 DNA sequence: TGCAGCGTTGAAGATCCTTACAGTAGCTCCTACGAGCAGTACTTC. This codes for CSVEDPYSSSYEQYF. The rearrangement joins TRBV29-1 to TRBJ2-7; D is uncertain. This CDR3 spans 15 amino acids. Germline V CDR1 and CDR2: SQVTM, ANQGSEA. The germline V and J ends were trimmed by 0 bases and 0 bases, with 12 bases remaining between them.